The rows below give T cell receptor beta chains drawn from one sample of a study of cytotoxic CD8 clonotypes in ibrutinib-treated CLL. This table comes from immunoSEQ multiplex PCR, and its TCRdb copy is limited to in-frame clones, with some not included. The sample holds hundreds of thousands of clones, 70% seen once. The sample in question was PBMCs, obtained after 24 months of ibrutinib treatment. These receptors were collected from a human donor with chronic lymphocytic leukemia. The CDR3 runs from the conserved cysteine through the conserved F or W. The D gene is left open where the match is weak. Clone size is stated in some rows and not others, as once, few, many or a class when expanded.

CDR3 DNA: TGCTCGGGCCGAGAGAACACTGAAGCTTTCTTT
CDR3 protein: CSGRENTEAFF
D gene: -
CDR3 length: 11
clone size: -
V gene: TRBV29-1
J gene: TRBJ1-1

CDR3 DNA: TGTGCCACATCTACCGCCACAGGGTTCGAAGAGACCCAGTACTTC
CDR3 protein: CATSTATGFEETQYF
D gene: -
CDR3 length: 15
clone size: few
V gene: TRBV28
J gene: TRBJ2-5

CDR3 DNA: TGCAGCGTTGGGGGACAGGCCCCCTACGAGCAGTACTTC
CDR3 protein: CSVGGQAPYEQYF
D gene: TRBD1
CDR3 length: 13
clone size: -
V gene: TRBV29-1
J gene: TRBJ2-7

CDR3 DNA: TGTGCCTGGAGTCCAGGGCCGGTCTACGAGCAGTACTTC
CDR3 protein: CAWSPGPVYEQYF
D gene: -
CDR3 length: 13
clone size: -
V gene: TRBV30
J gene: TRBJ2-7

CDR3 DNA: TGTGCCTGGAGTGTACGGCCAGCCGCTTTCTTT
CDR3 protein: CAWSVRPAAFF
D gene: -
CDR3 length: 11
clone size: once
V gene: TRBV30
J gene: TRBJ1-1

CDR3 DNA: TGTGCCAGCAGCCCGGGGGACACTCTAGCCAAAAACATTCAGTACTTC
CDR3 protein: CASSPGDTLAKNIQYF
D gene: -
CDR3 length: 16
clone size: -
V gene: TRBV13
J gene: TRBJ2-4

CDR3 DNA: TGCAGCGTTTCCGGGACAGGGGGCTTCGTATATGGCTACACCTTC
CDR3 protein: CSVSGTGGFVYGYTF
D gene: TRBD1
CDR3 length: 15
clone size: -
V gene: TRBV29-1
J gene: TRBJ1-2

CDR3 DNA: TGTGCCAGCAGCTTGTGGTTAGCGGGAGGGCCCGGGTCGGATACGCAGTATTTT
CDR3 protein: CASSLWLAGGPGSDTQYF
D gene: TRBD2
CDR3 length: 18
clone size: -
V gene: TRBV5-8
J gene: TRBJ2-3

CDR3 DNA: TGTGCCAGCAGCCCTGGTGTAAGGACCTACGAGCAGTACTTC
CDR3 protein: CASSPGVRTYEQYF
D gene: -
CDR3 length: 14
clone size: -
V gene: TRBV4-2
J gene: TRBJ2-7

CDR3 DNA: TGCGCCAGCCAAGCGGAGCCCTCCTACGAGCAGTACTTC
CDR3 protein: CASQAEPSYEQYF
D gene: -
CDR3 length: 13
clone size: -
V gene: TRBV10-1
J gene: TRBJ2-7

CDR3 DNA: TGTGCCAGTAGTATGTTAATGATGGGAAATCAGCCCCAGCATTTT
CDR3 protein: CASSMLMMGNQPQHF
D gene: -
CDR3 length: 15
clone size: -
V gene: TRBV19
J gene: TRBJ1-5

CDR3 DNA: TGTGCCAGCAGCCGTTCTGGCAATGAGCAGTTCTTC
CDR3 protein: CASSRSGNEQFF
D gene: -
CDR3 length: 12
clone size: -
V gene: TRBV7-9
J gene: TRBJ2-1

CDR3 DNA: TGTGCCAGCAAGGCAGAAAGTAACTATGGCTACACCTTC
CDR3 protein: CASKAESNYGYTF
D gene: -
CDR3 length: 13
clone size: -
V gene: TRBV27
J gene: TRBJ1-2

CDR3 DNA: TGTGCCAGCAGCGGGGTATCCAGCGATCAGCCCCAGCATTTT
CDR3 protein: CASSGVSSDQPQHF
D gene: -
CDR3 length: 14
clone size: once
V gene: TRBV7-9
J gene: TRBJ1-5

CDR3 DNA: TGTGCCACCACCGGGACAAGTGGTTACGAGCAGTACTTC
CDR3 protein: CATTGTSGYEQYF
D gene: -
CDR3 length: 13
clone size: -
V gene: TRBV15
J gene: TRBJ2-7

CDR3 DNA: TGCGCCAGCAGCCAAGGACGCGGGACAGGGATCTCCTACGAGCAGTACTTC
CDR3 protein: CASSQGRGTGISYEQYF
D gene: TRBD1
CDR3 length: 17
clone size: -
V gene: TRBV4-3
J gene: TRBJ2-7

CDR3 DNA: TGTGCCAGTAGTATAGAAGCGCTCCAAGAGACCCAGTACTTC
CDR3 protein: CASSIEALQETQYF
D gene: -
CDR3 length: 14
clone size: -
V gene: TRBV19
J gene: TRBJ2-5